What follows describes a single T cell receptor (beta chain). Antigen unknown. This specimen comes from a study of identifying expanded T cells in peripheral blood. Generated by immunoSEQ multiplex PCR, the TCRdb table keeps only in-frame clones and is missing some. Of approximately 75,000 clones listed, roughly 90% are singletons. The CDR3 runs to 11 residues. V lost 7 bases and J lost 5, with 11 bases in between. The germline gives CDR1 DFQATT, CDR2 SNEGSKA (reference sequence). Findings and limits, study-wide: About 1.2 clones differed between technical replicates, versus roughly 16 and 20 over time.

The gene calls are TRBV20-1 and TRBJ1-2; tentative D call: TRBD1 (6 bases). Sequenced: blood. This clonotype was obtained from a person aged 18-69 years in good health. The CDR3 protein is CSVPGHYGYTF. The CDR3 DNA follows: TGCAGTGTCCCGGGACATTATGGCTACACCTTC.